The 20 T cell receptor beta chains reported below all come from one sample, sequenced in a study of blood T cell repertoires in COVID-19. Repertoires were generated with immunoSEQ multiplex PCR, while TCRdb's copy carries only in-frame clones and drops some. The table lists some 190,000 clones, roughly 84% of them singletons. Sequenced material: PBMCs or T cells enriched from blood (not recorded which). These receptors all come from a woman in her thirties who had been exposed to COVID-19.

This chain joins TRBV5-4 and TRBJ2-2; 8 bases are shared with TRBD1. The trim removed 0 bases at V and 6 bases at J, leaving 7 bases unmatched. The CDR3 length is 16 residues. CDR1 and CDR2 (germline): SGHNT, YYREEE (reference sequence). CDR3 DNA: TGTGCCAGCAGCTTGGCGGGCAGGGGGCGGGCCGGGGAGCTGTTTTTT. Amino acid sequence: CASSLAGRGRAGELFF.

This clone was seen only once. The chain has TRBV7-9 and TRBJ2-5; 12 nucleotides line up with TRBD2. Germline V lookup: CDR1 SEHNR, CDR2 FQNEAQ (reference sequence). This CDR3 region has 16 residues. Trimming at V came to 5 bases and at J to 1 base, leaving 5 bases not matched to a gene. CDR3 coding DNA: TGTGCCAGCAGCCGAGGACTAGCGGGGATCCAAGAGACCCAGTACTTC. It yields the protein CASSRGLAGIQETQYF.

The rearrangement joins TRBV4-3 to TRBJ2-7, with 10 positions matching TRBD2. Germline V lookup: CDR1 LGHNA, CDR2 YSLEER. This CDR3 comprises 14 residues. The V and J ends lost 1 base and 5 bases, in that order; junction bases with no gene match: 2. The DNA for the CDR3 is TGCGCCAGCAGCCAAGTAGCGGGGGGACACGAGCAGTACTTC. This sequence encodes CASSQVAGGHEQYF.

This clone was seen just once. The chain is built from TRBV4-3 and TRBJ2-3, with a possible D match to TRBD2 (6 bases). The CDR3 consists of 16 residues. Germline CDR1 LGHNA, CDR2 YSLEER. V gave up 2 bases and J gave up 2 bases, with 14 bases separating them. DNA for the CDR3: TGCGCCAGCAGCCAAAGAATGGGACTTGACACAGATACGCAGTATTTT. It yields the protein CASSQRMGLDTDTQYF.

CDR3 coding DNA: TGTGCCAGCAGCAAATTCGGACAGGGGGACACTGAAGCTTTCTTT. As protein: CASSKFGQGDTEAFF. The V gene is TRBV21-1, the J gene TRBJ1-1; the D call in the table, TRBD1, was not verified against the DNA. TRBV21-1 is recorded as a pseudogene. The CDR3 totals 15 residues.

The CDR3 DNA is TGCGCCAGCAGCCAAGACCAGGCTCCGAACACTGAAGCTTTCTTT. It encodes CASSQDQAPNTEAFF. This chain links TRBV4-1 with TRBJ1-1; no clear D. Trimming removed 0 bases at V and 1 base at J, with 9 bases between. CDR3 size: 15 residues. From germline, CDR1 is MGHRA and CDR2 YSYEKL.

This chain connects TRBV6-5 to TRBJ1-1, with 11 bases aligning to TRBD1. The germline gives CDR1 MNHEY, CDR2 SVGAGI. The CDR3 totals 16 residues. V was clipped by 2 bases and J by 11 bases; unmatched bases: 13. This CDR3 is CASSYPTGTGGLAAFF. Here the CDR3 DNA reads TGTGCCAGCAGTTACCCCACCGGGACAGGGGGTCTCGCGGCTTTCTTT.

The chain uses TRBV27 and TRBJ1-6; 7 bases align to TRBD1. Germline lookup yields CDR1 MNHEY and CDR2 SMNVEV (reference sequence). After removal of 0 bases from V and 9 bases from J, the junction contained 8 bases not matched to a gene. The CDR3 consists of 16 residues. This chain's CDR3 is CASSLSQGPATSPLHF. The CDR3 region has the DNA TGTGCCAGCAGTTTATCACAGGGGCCAGCCACTTCACCCCTCCACTTT.

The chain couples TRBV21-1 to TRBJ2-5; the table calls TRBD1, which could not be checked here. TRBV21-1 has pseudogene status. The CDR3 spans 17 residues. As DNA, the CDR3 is TGTGCCAGCAGCAAAGAAGGCCCCGGGACAGGGGTGGAGACCCAGTACTTC. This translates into CASSKEGPGTGVETQYF.

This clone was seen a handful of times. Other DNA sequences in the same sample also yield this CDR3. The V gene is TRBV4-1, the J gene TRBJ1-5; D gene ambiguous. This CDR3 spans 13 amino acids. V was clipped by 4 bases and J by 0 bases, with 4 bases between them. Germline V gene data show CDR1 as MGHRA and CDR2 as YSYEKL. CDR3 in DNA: TGCGCCAGCAGCCTCTATAGCAATCAGCCCCAGCATTTT. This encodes CASSLYSNQPQHF.

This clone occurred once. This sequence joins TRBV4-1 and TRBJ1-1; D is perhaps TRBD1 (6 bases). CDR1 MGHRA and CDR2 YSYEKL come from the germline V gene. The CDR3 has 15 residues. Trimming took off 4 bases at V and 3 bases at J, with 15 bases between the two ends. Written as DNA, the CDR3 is TGCGCCAGCAGCCCTATTGGGAGGGGGGACACTGAAGCTTTCTTT. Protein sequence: CASSPIGRGDTEAFF.

The CDR3 sequence: CASSEGGKDGANVLTF. CDR3 DNA sequence: TGTGCCAGCAGTGAAGGGGGTAAGGATGGGGCCAACGTCCTGACTTTC. The rearrangement links TRBV6-4 to TRBJ2-6, with D possibly being TRBD1 (6 bases). Germline V gene data show CDR1 as MRHNA and CDR2 as SNTAGT. The CDR3 extends over 16 amino acids. V was clipped by 3 bases and J by 3 bases, with 12 bases between them.

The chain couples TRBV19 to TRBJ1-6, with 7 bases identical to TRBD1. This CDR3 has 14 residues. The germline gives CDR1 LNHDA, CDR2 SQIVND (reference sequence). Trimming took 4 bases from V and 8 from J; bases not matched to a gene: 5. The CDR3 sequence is CASSTGTADSPLHF. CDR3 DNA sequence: TGTGCCAGTAGTACCGGGACAGCAGATTCACCCCTCCACTTT.

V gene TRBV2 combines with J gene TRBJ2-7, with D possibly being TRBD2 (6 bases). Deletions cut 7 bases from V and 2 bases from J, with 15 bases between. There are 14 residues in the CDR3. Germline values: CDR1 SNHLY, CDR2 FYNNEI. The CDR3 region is CASTGDFLTYEQYF. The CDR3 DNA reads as TGTGCCAGCACCGGGGACTTCCTTACCTACGAGCAGTACTTC.

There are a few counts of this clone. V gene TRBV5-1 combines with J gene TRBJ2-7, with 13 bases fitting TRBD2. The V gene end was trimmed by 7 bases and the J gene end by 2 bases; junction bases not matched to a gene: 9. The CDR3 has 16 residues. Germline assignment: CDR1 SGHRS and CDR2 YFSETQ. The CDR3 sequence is CASSALAGGAPYEQYF. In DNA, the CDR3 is TGCGCCAGCTCGGCACTAGCGGGGGGGGCTCCCTACGAGCAGTACTTC.

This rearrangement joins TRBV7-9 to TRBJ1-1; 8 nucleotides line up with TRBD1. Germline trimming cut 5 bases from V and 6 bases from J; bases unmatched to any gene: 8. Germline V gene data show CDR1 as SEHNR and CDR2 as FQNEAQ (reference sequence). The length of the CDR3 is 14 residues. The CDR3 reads CASSQGQVGAEAFF. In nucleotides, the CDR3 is TGTGCCAGCAGCCAGGGACAGGTTGGGGCTGAAGCTTTCTTT.

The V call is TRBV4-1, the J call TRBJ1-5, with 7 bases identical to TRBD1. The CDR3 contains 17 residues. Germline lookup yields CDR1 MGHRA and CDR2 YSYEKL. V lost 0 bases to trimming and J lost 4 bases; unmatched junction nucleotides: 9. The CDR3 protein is CASSQDTNRGPNQPQHF. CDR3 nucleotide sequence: TGCGCCAGCAGCCAAGACACCAACAGGGGCCCAAATCAGCCCCAGCATTTT.

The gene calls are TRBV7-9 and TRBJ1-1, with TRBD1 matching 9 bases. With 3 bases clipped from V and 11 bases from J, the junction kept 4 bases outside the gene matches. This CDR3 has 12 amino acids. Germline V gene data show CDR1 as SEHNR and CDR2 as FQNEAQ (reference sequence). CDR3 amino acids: CASSLGQGGAFF. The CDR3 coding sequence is TGTGCCAGCAGCTTGGGACAGGGAGGGGCTTTCTTT.

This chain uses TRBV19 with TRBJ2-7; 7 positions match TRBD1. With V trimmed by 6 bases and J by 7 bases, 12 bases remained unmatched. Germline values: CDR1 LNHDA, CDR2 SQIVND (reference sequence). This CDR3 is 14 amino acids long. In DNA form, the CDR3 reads TGTGCCAGTAGCCTACAGGGGACGGCTAAAGAGCAGTACTTC. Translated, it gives CASSLQGTAKEQYF.

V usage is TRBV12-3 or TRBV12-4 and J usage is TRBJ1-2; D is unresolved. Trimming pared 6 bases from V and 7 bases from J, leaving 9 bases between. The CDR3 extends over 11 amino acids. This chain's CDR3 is CASSPFSGYTF. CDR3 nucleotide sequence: TGTGCCAGCAGCCCCTTCTCTGGCTACACCTTC.